The 8 T cell receptor beta chains below come from one sample, sequenced in a study of T cell changes during pregnancy in multiple sclerosis. Assay: immunoSEQ multiplex PCR; the TCRdb copy retains only in-frame clones and omits some. The repertoire holds around 72,000 clones, with 90% to 95% as singletons. The sequencing here drew on peripheral blood, taken in the second trimester of pregnancy. These receptors were taken from a female donor in good health, enrolled as a control in a pregnancy study.

This chain joins TRBV7-9 and TRBJ1-2; 9 positions match TRBD1. From germline, CDR1 is SEHNR and CDR2 FQNEAQ (reference sequence). With V trimmed by 5 bases and J by 7 bases, 8 bases remained unmatched. The CDR3 consists of 14 residues. The CDR3 bases are TGTGCCAGCAGCCAGTCCGGGACAGGGTCTGGCTACACCTTC. Its protein product is CASSQSGTGSGYTF.

The J gene is TRBJ1-1, the V gene TRBV27; D unclear. The V gene lost 8 bases and the J gene lost 6 bases, with 13 bases spanning the gap. CDR1 and CDR2 (germline): MNHEY, SMNVEV (reference sequence). This CDR3 is 12 amino acids long. The CDR3 nucleotides read TGTGCCAGCGGCAGGCCAAGTGCTGAAGCTTTCTTT. This encodes CASGRPSAEAFF.

V and J are TRBV7-2 and TRBJ2-7, with D possibly TRBD1 on 7 matching bases. V lost 1 base and J lost 6, with 13 bases in between. This CDR3 spans 14 amino acids. Germline lookup yields CDR1 SGHTA and CDR2 FQGNSA. CDR3 DNA: TGTGCCAGCAGCTTAGGGCGGGACAGCGGCGAGCAGTACTTC. Its translation is CASSLGRDSGEQYF.

The chain links TRBV7-2 to TRBJ2-5; 10 nucleotides agree with TRBD2. Germline V gene data show CDR1 as SGHTA and CDR2 as FQGNSA. The ends lost 5 bases at V and 4 bases at J; junction bases unmatched: 7. This CDR3 has 15 residues. CDR3 sequence (DNA): TGTGCCAGCAGCAGGAATAGCGGGGGGAGAGAGACCCAGTACTTC. Translated, it gives CASSRNSGGRETQYF.

The chain employs TRBV6-5 and TRBJ2-3; the D gene is possibly TRBD1 (5 bases). The V end was cut by 6 bases, the J end by 3 bases, with 10 bases between. Per the germline V gene, CDR1 is MNHEY and CDR2 is SVGAGI. This CDR3 has 13 residues. CDR3 bases: TGTGCCAGCAGGGTAGCAGGGACAGATACGCAGTATTTT. Its protein product is CASRVAGTDTQYF.

The V call is TRBV9, the J call TRBJ2-1; D ambiguous. CDR3 length equals 12 residues. Per the germline V gene, CDR1 is SGDLS and CDR2 is YYNGEE. V was trimmed by 5 bases and J by 8 bases, leaving 11 bases between them. CDR3 sequence (DNA): TGTGCCAGCAGGTCGACTGGCGATGAGCAGTTCTTC. This sequence encodes CASRSTGDEQFF.

This clone was observed once. J is TRBJ1-2 and V is TRBV21-1; the D call of TRBD1 is as the table states it, not checked on the DNA. TRBV21-1 is a recognized pseudogene. The CDR3 is 17 residues long. The CDR3 nucleotides read TGTGCCAGCAGCAAAGGGGCTCACAGAGAGTCTAACTATGGCTACACCTTC. Protein product: CASSKGAHRESNYGYTF.

The V and J genes are TRBV6-1 and TRBJ1-4; no definite D call. Germline V gene sequence: CDR1 MNHNS, CDR2 SASEGT. V lost 8 bases, J lost 6 bases, and 13 bases lay in between. The CDR3 length is 13 residues. The CDR3 DNA sequence: TGTGCCAGCGGGAGGGCCGCTCATGAAAAACTGTTTTTT. Protein: CASGRAAHEKLFF.